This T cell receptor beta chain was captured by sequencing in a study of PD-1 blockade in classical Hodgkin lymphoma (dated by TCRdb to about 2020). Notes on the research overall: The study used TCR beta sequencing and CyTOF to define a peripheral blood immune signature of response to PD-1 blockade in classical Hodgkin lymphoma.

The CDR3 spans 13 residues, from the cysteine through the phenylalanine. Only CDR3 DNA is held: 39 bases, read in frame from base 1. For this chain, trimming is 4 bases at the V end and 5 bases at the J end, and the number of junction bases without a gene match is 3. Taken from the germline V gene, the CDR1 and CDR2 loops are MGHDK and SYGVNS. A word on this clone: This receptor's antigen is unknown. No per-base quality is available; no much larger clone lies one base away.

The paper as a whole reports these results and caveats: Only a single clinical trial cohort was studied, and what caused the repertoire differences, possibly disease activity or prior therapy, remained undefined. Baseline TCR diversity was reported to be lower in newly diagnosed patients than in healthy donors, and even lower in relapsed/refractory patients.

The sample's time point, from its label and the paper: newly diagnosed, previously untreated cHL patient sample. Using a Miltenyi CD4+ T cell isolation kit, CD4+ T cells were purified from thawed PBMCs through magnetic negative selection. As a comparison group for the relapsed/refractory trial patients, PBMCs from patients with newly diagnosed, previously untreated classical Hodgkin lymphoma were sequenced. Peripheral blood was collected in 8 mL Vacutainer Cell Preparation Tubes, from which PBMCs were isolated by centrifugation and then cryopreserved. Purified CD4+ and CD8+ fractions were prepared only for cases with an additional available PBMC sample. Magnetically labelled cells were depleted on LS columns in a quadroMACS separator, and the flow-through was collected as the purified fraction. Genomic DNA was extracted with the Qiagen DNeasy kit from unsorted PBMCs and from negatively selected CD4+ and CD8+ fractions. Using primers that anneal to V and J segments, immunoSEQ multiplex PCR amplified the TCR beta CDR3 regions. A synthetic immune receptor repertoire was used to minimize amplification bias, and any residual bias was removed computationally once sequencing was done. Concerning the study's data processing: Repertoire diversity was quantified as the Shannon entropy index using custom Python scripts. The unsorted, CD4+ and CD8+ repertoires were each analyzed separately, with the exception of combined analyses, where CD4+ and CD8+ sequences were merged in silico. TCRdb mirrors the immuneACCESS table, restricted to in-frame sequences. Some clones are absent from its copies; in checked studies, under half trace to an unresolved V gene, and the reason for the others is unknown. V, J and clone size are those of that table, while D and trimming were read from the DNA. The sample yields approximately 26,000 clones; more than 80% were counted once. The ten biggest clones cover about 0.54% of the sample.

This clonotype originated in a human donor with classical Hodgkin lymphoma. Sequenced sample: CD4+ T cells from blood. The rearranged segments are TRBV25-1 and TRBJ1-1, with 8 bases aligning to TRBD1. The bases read TGTGCCAGCAGTGCGACAGGGGAGACTGAAGCTTTCTTT. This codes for CASSATGETEAFF.